The clone carrying this T cell receptor (beta chain) occurred once. Profiled with immunoSEQ multiplex PCR; TCRdb holds only in-frame clones, not every one. Here the sample spans 45,000 to 50,000 clones, around nine tenths being singletons. The germline V gene has CDR1 SQVTM and CDR2 ANQGSEA. The ends lost 6 bases at V and 6 bases at J; junction bases unmatched: 15. CDR3 length equals 16 residues. The sample comes from a study of OX40 agonist ivuxolimab in advanced cancers. Study context: Enrollees could have had prior anti-PD-1, anti-PD-L1 or anti-CTLA-4 therapy, which about 42% had received.

This material consisted of CD4+ or CD8+ T cells sorted from blood, taken in a trial of the OX40 agonist ivuxolimab. The chain has TRBV29-1 and TRBJ2-2; the match to TRBD1 covers 8 bases. This TCR derives from an adult with an advanced solid tumor such as melanoma, head and neck, liver or kidney cancer. CDR3 in DNA: TGCAGCGTCCCAAACGAGGGACAGGACCTCGCCGGGGAGCTGTTTTTT. Protein sequence: CSVPNEGQDLAGELFF.